Below, one T cell receptor (beta chain) is given with its context. The target antigen is unknown. Having ophthalmopathy, the donors showed moderate-to-severe activity, CAS ≥3 and NOSPECS ≥4, with disease lasting under 3 months. The authors used Ficoll-Paque density gradient centrifugation to separate PBMCs. The input was 8.5 to 10 ml of fresh peripheral blood. The CDR3 spans 15 residues. Germline CDR1 and CDR2: MNHEY and SMNVEV (reference sequence). Trimming took 0 bases from V and 0 from J, leaving 9 bases between them. This record belongs to a study of Graves' ophthalmopathy and Graves' hyperthyroidism. Study-wide results and caveats: The authors also found most expanded thyroid clonotypes above 0.001 frequency in blood. A 13-signature model separated ophthalmopathy from stable hyperthyroidism, roughly 86% sensitivity, roughly 80% specificity.

Amplification targeted the TCR beta CDR3 regions, with RNA transcripts as the source material. Amplification began with first-round RT-PCR using HTBI primers, then second-round multiplex PCR was performed. TCRdb ran MiXCR on the multiplex PCR reads and lists one entry per CDR3 protein. The sample shows nearly 400,000 distinct CDR3 sequences, about 18% of them seen only once. The chain recombines TRBV27 with TRBJ2-7; a possible D gene is TRBD1 (5 bases). This TCR was sampled from a woman aged 18-30 years with Graves' ophthalmopathy. Material for sequencing was peripheral blood. CDR3 in amino acids: CASSLSGLNSYEQYF. DNA for the CDR3: TGTGCCAGCAGTTTATCGGGGCTGAACTCCTACGAGCAGTACTTC.